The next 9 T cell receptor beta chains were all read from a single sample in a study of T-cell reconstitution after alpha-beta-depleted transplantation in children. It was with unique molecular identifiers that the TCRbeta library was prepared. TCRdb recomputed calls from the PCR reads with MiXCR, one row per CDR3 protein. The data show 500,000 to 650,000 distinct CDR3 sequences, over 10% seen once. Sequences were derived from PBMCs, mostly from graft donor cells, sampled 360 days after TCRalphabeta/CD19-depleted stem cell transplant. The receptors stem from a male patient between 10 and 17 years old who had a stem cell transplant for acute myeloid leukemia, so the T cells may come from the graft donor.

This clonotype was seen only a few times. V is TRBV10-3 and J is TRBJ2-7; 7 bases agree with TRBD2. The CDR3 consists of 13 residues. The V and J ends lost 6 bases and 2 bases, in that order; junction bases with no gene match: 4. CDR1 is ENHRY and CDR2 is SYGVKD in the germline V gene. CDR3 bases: TGTGCCATCAGGGCGCGGGAGACCTACGAGCAGTACTTC. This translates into CAIRARETYEQYF.

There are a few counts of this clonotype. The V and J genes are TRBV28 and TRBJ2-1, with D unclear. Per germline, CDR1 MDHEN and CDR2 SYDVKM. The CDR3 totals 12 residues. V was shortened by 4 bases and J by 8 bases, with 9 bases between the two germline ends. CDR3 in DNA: TGTGCCAGCAGTTCGCCCCGGGATGAGCAGTTCTTC. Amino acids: CASSSPRDEQFF.

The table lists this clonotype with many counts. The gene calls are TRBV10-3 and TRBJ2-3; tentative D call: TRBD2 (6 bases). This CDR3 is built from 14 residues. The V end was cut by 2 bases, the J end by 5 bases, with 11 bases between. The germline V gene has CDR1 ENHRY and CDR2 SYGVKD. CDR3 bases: TGTGCCATCAGTGAGACGGGAGATAGAGATACGCAGTATTTT. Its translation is CAISETGDRDTQYF.

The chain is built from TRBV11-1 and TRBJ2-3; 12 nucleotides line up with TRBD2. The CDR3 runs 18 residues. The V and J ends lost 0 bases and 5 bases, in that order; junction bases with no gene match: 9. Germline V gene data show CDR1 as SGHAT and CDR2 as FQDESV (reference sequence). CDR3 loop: CASSLAAASGRGRDTQYF. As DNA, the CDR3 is TGTGCCAGCAGCTTAGCGGCGGCTAGCGGGAGGGGAAGAGATACGCAGTATTTT.

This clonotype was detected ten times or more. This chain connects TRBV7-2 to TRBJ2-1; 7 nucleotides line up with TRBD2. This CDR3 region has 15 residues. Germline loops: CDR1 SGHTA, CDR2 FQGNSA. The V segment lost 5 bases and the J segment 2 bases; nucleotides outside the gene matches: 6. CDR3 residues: CASSLIAGPYNEQFF. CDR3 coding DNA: TGTGCCAGCAGCCTAATAGCGGGCCCCTACAATGAGCAGTTCTTC. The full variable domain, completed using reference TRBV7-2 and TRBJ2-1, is GAGVSQSPSNKVTEKGKDVELRCDPISGHTALYWYRQSLGQGLEFLIYFQGNSAPDKSGLPSDRFSAERTGGSVSTLTIQRTQQEDSAVYLCASSLIAGPYNEQFFGPGTRLTVL.

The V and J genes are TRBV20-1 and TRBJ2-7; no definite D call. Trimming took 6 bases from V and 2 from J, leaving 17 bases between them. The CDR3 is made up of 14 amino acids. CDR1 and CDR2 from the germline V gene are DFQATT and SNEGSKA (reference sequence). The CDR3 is CSALPLGGTYEQYF. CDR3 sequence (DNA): TGCAGTGCCCTCCCGCTCGGCGGTACCTACGAGCAGTACTTC.

The CDR3 spells CSARDNPPRRDHYEQYF. The CDR3, as DNA: TGCAGTGCTAGAGATAATCCCCCCCGCCGGGACCACTACGAGCAGTACTTC. The chain combines TRBV20-1 with TRBJ2-7, with D tentatively TRBD1 or TRBD2 (5 bases each). The germline CDR1 and CDR2 sequences are DFQATT and SNEGSKA (reference sequence). The CDR3 is 17 residues long. V was shortened by 0 bases and J by 3 bases, with 21 bases between the two germline ends.

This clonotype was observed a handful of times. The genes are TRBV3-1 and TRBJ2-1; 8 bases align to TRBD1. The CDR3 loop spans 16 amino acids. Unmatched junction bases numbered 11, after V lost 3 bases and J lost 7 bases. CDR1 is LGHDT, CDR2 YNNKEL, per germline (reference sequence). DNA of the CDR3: TGTGCCAGCAGCCAGACGCAGGGGGCTCGAGGTAATGAGCAGTTCTTC. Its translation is CASSQTQGARGNEQFF.

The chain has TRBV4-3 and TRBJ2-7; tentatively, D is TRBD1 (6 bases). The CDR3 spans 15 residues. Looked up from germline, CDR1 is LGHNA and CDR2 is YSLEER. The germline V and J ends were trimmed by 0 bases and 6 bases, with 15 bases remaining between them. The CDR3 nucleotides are TGCGCCAGCAGCCAAGATCCCGTAAACAGGGTCGAGCAGTACTTC. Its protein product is CASSQDPVNRVEQYF.